This TCR beta chain was documented in a study of blood T cell repertoires in COVID-19. Study information: Acute and convalescent COVID-19 samples came from the United States, Italy and Spain. T cells, B-cell-depleted T cells, or PBMCs supplied cDNA or gDNA.

CDR1 is LGHNA, CDR2 YNFKEQ, per germline. Germline trimming cut 3 bases from V and 3 bases from J; bases unmatched to any gene: 5. CDR3 size: 15 residues. Per the original data handling: Researchers report that nucleated cell counts were estimated from reference gene primer amplification. The assay was immunoSEQ multiplex PCR, and TCRdb's table has in-frame clones only and misses some. Clonal size and the V and J genes are those of that table, whereas D and trimming came from the DNA. The repertoire holds approximately 60,000 clones, with roughly 78% as singletons. The sample was peripheral blood. This clonotype was sampled from a man aged 55 to 70 with COVID-19, enrolled during active disease. This chain uses TRBV4-2 with TRBJ1-2; 9 bases agree with TRBD1. This CDR3 reads CASSHAGQGDYGYTF. CDR3 nucleotide sequence: TGTGCCAGCAGCCACGCGGGACAGGGCGACTATGGCTACACCTTC.